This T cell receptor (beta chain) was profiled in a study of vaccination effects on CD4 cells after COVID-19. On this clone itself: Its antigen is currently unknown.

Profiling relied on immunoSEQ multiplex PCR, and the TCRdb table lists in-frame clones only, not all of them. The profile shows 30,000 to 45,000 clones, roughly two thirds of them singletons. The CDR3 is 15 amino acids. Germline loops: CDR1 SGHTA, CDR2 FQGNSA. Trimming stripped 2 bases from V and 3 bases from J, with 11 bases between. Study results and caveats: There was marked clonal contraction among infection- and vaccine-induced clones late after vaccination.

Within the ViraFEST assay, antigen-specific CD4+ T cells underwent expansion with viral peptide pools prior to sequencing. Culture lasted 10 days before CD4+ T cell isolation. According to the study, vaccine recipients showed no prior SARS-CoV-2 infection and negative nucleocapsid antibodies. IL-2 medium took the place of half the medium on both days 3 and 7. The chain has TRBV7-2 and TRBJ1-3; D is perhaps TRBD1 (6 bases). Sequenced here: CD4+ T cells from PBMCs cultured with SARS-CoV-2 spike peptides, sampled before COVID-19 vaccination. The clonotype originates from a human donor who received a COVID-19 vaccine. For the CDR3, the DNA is TGTGCCAGCAGCTTATTTTCACAGGGTGGAAACACCATATATTTT. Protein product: CASSLFSQGGNTIYF.